This TCR beta chain was recovered during a study of a mutant IDH1 vaccine in newly diagnosed glioma. Trimming took 6 bases from V and 10 from J, leaving 12 bases between them. This CDR3 is 11 amino acids long. Germline V gene data show CDR1 as WNHNN and CDR2 as SYGVQD (reference sequence). This clone has just one count. Its matching antigen is unknown. As for time point: week 11, during vaccination. Every single dose of the vaccine, 300 ug of mutant IDH1 20-mer peptide, came with topical imiquimod. Using immunoSEQ multiplex PCR, the repertoire was profiled, and TCRdb retains in-frame clones only, with some absent. The table shows around 26,000 clones, with about three quarters occurring only once.

This specimen was peripheral blood mononuclear cells (PBMCs), taken from a glioma patient whose treatment included an IDH1 peptide vaccine. V gene TRBV10-1 combines with J gene TRBJ1-1; a weak D match, TRBD1 (6 bases). This clonotype originated in a man between 18 and 35 years old with glioma. Some clones in this sample may be carry-over from other donors' samples. DNA for the CDR3: TGCGCCAGCAGCGGACAGTCTGGAGCTTTCTTT. Translating it yields CASSGQSGAFF.